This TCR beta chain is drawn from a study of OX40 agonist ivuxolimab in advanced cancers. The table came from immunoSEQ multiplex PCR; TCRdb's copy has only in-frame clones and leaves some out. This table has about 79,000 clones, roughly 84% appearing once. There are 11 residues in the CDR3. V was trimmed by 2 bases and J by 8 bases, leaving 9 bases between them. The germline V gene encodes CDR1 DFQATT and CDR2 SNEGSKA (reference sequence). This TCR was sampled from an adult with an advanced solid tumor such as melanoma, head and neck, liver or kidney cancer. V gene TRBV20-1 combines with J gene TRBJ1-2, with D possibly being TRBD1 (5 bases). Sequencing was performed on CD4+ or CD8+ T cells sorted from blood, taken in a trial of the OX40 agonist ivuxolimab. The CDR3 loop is CSARFGDGYTF. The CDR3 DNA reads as TGCAGTGCTAGATTCGGGGACGGCTACACCTTC.